The present T cell receptor (beta chain) was sequenced within a study of shared clonotypes between healthy human individuals (dated by TCRdb to the early 2020s). In the study overall: A few men and a couple of women, aged 18 to 49 years, made up the cohort. Per donor, three plates each were used for CD4 naive and CD4 memory, two for CD8 naive, and one for CD8 memory. The study deeply sequenced blood TCR repertoires of several healthy adults to estimate repertoire size and the extent of clonotype sharing between individuals. To increase sequencing depth and limit assay-specific biases, TCR repertoire library preparation and sequencing were carried out by different laboratories using diverse techniques. Per donor, leukapheresis produced somewhere between about 0.94 and 10 billion PBMCs. On the study overall, not on this receptor specifically: Pairwise subsampling led to the expectation that sequencing depth would affect the degree of clonotype sharing among donors. Because the study included only a small number of donors, the genetic and exposure-history diversity represented was limited. Estimated clonotype richness was generally larger for naive than for memory subsets. Sharing across a few donors was observed for about 5% of naive CD4, over 3% of naive CD8, over 2% of memory CD4, and about 0.4% of memory CD8 clonotypes. Compared with non-shared clonotypes, clonotypes shared by all four sorted-subset donors had higher generation probabilities. Even with the large sequencing depth, rarefaction of the sorted-subset datasets indicated that sequencing was incomplete. Only blood was sampled, and tissue TCR repertoires likely differ from those in blood.

The junction shows trimming of 0 bases on V and 9 bases on J, plus 16 bases between the germline ends. Inclusive of the bounding cysteine and phenylalanine, the CDR3 is 15 residues long. The CDR3 DNA has 45 bases and is translated from base 1. From the germline V gene, CDR1 is SGHRS and CDR2 is YFSETQ. Remarks on this clone: This receptor's antigen is unknown. No base quality information exists; no much larger clone differs at one position.

The donors were healthy, HIV-negative adults with no recently reported acute infections or vaccinations. Every donor was a Caucasian adult residing in Nashville, Tennessee, USA. CD4+ T cells were enriched by magnetic negative selection; naive cells were then positively selected on CD45RA, and the negative fraction formed the memory subset. Blood was collected by leukapheresis, and PBMCs were isolated by Ficoll-Histopaque density gradient centrifugation and then cryopreserved in liquid nitrogen vapor phase. Analytical flow cytometry was used to check the purity and quantity of each magnetically sorted T cell population. Genomic DNA was isolated from every sorted fraction and measured by UV absorbance on a Nanodrop 2000c. Using the deep immunoSEQ assay, TCR CDR3 regions were amplified from genomic DNA by multiplex PCR. Extracted genomic DNA from each cell subset was spread evenly across all wells of several immunoSEQ 96-well plates, with each plate serving as a replicate. For sorted subsets, about 200 ng genomic DNA, equal to 30,000 to 35,000 T cell genomes, was loaded into each replicate PCR. Purified libraries were quantified with a Qubit 3.0 fluorometer, sized on a Bioanalyzer 2100, and re-quantified with the KAPA Library Quantification kit. A separate single-read 150-cycle Illumina NextSeq 550 flow cell was used to sequence each immunoSEQ 96-well plate. Per the authors' processing: Because only junctional sequences without quality scores were contained in the immunoSEQ output, filtering matching that applied to full-length reads could not be performed. To assign V/J genes and CDR3, sequences were annotated against IMGT germline references using PyIR, a Python wrapper for IgBLAST v1.9. Any read was removed if the V/J assignment was weak (E-value above 1e-6), the CDR3 was missing, or the read contained stop codons, out-of-frame junctions, or ambiguous translated residues. A V3J clonotype was defined by an identical inferred V gene, J gene, and CDR3 amino acid sequence. Percentage overlap between repertoires was calculated by dividing the number of shared unique clonotypes by the size of the smaller repertoire. Repertoire richness was assessed with RTK rarefaction, the Chao1 estimator, and Recon v2.1 estimates of unobserved clonotypes. Generation probabilities were computed with OLGA for all TCRbeta clonotypes obtained by the gDNA method from several donors. TCRdb took this table from immuneACCESS and kept in-frame rearrangements with V and J called. Such tables lack part of the clones; where checked against another copy, unresolved V genes explain under half of the gap, and the rest is unexplained. V, J and clone size derive from that table, while D and trimming were established from the DNA sequence. Across this sample there are some 2,100,000 clones, with approximately 95% seen only once. The leading ten clones occupy approximately 0.13% of the sample.

Rearrangement joined TRBV5-1 to TRBJ1-3, with no D gene named confidently. This TCR came from a man aged 18-30 years in good health. Sequencing was done on a sample of naive CD4+ T cells sorted from blood. The sample's cell subset or site, from its label and the paper: CD45RA+ positively selected. The CDR3 sequence is CASSLDGPTPGTIYF. The nucleotides are TGCGCCAGCAGCTTGGATGGCCCTACACCTGGCACCATATATTTT.